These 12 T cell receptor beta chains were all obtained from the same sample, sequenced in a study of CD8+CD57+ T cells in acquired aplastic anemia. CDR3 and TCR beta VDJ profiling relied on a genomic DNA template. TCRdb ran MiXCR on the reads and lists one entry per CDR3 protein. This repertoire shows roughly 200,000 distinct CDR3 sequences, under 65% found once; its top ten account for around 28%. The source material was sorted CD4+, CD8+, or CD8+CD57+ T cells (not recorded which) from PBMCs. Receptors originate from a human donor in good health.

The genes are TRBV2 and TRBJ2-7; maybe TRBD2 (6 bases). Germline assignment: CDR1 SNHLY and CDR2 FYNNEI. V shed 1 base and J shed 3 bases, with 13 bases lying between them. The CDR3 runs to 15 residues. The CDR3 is CASSEEASDGYEQYF. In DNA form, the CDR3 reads TGTGCCAGCAGTGAAGAGGCTAGCGATGGCTACGAGCAGTACTTC. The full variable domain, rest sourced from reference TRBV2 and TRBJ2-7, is EPEVTQTPSHQVTQMGQEVILRCVPISNHLYFYWYRQILGQKVEFLVSFYNNEISEKSEIFDDQFSVERPDGSNFTLKIRSTKLEDSAMYFCASSEEASDGYEQYFGPGTRLTVT.

For the CDR3, the DNA is TGTGCCAGCAAGGGGATGGGGTCTTACGAGCAGTACTTC. It encodes CASKGMGSYEQYF. The chain links TRBV5-4 to TRBJ2-7, with D possibly being TRBD1 (5 bases). Germline V gives CDR1 SGHNT, CDR2 YYREEE (reference sequence). This CDR3 comprises 13 residues. V lost 6 bases, J lost 4 bases, and 14 bases lay in between. The full variable domain, rest sourced from reference TRBV5-4 and TRBJ2-7, is ETGVTQSPTHLIKTRGQQVTLRCSSQSGHNTVSWYQQALGQGPQFIFQYYREEENGRGNFPPRFSGLQFPNYSSELNVNALELDDSALYLCASKGMGSYEQYFGPGTRLTVT.

The chain's CDR3 is CASRGGPYNEQFF. The DNA for the CDR3 is TGTGCCAGCAGAGGGGGCCCCTACAATGAGCAGTTCTTC. The V gene is TRBV9, the J gene TRBJ2-1, with TRBD1 matching over 7 bases. V shed 5 bases, J shed 2 bases, and the junction held 1 base outside the gene matches. Germline CDR1 and CDR2: SGDLS and YYNGEE. This CDR3 region has 13 residues.

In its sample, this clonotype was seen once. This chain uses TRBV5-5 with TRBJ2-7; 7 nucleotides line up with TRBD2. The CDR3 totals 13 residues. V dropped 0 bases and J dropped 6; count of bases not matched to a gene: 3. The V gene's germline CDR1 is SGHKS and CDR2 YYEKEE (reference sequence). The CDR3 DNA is TGTGCCAGCAGCTTGGACGGGAGGCGCGAGCAGTACTTC. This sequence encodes CASSLDGRREQYF.

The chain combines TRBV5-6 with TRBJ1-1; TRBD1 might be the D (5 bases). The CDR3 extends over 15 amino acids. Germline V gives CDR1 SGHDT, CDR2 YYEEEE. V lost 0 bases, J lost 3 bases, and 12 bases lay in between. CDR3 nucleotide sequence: TGTGCCAGCAGCTTGGGGGGGATCCGGGACACTGAAGCTTTCTTT. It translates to CASSLGGIRDTEAFF.

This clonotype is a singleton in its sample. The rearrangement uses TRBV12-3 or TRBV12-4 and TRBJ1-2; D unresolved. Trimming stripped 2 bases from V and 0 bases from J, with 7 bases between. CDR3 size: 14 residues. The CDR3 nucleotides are TGTGCCAGCAGTTTATTGGCCACTAACTATGGCTACACCTTC. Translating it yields CASSLLATNYGYTF.

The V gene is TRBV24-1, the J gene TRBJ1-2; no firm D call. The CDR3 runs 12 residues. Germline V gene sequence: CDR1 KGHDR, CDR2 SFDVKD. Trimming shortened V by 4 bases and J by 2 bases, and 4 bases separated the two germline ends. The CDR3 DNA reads TGTGCCACCAGTGACCCAAACTATGGCTACACCTTC. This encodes CATSDPNYGYTF.

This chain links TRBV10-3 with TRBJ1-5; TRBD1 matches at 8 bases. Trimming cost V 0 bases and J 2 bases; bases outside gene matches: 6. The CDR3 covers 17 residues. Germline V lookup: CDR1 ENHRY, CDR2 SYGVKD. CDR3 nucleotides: TGTGCCATCAGTGAGTCCGGCAGGGGGCATGGCAATCAGCCCCAGCATTTT. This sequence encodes CAISESGRGHGNQPQHF.

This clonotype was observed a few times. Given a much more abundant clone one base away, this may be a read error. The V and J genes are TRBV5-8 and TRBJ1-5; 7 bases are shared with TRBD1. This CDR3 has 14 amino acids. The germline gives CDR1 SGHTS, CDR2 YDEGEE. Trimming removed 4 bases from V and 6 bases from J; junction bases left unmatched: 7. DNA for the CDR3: TGTGCCAGCAGCCACAGACAGGGCAGTCAGCCCCAGCATTTT. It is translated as CASSHRQGSQPQHF. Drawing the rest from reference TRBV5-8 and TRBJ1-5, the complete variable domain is EAGVTQSPTHLIKTRGQQATLRCSPISGHTSVYWYQQALGLGLQFLLWYDEGEERNRGNFPPRFSGRQFPNYSSELNVNALELEDSALYLCASSHRQGSQPQHFGDGTRLSIL.

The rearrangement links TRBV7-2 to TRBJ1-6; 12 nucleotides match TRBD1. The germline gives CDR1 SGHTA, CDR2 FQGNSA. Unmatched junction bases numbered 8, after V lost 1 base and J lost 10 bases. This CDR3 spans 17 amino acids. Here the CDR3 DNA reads TGTGCCAGCAGCTTAGTAATCTGGGACAGGGGGCGGTCACCCCTCCACTTT. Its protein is CASSLVIWDRGRSPLHF.

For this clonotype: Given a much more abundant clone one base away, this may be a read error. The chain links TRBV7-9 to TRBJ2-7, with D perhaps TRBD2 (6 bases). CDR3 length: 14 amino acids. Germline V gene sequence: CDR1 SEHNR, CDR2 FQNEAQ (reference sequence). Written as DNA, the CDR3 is TGTGCCAGCAGCTCCCCGGGACTTGTCTACGAGCAGGACTTC. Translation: CASSSPGLVYEQDF.

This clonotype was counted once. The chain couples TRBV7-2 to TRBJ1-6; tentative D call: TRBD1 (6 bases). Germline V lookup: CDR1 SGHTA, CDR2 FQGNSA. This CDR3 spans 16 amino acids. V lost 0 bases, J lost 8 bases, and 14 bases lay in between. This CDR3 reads CASSLAGGLADSPLHF. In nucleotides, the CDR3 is TGTGCCAGCAGCTTAGCGGGGGGCCTGGCGGATTCACCCCTCCACTTT.